Only a few counts were recorded for the clone carrying this TCR beta chain. Antigen specificity is unknown. The data stem from a study of radiotherapy plus CTLA-4 blockade in lung cancer. Study-wide background: Objective responses were observed in 15% to 20% of patients, and disease control was achieved by 30% to 35%. Points from the study as a whole: Reported findings show early blood T cell clone dynamics, with interferon-beta, best predicted response. Clones derived from tumor TCRs expanded in blood after radiotherapy plus ipilimumab.

Germline V gene data show CDR1 as SGHTA and CDR2 as FQGNSA. The CDR3 sequence is 13 residues long. V lost 6 bases and J 10 bases, leaving 18 bases between the germline ends. It was focal radiation plus CTLA-4 blockade with ipilimumab that patients with chemo-refractory metastatic non-small-cell lung cancer received. Clones were sequenced by immunoSEQ multiplex PCR, and TCRdb holds only the in-frame ones, with some missing. The table lists about 84,000 clones, less than 80% of them singletons. Sequenced here: peripheral blood, sampled from a patient treated with radiotherapy plus ipilimumab. This TCR came from a human donor with non-small cell lung cancer that progressed on radiotherapy plus ipilimumab. The chain recombines TRBV7-2 with TRBJ1-2; D unclear. CDR3 sequence reads: CASRPRLEDFYTF. DNA of the CDR3: TGTGCCAGCAGGCCGAGGCTAGAGGATTTCTACACCTTC.